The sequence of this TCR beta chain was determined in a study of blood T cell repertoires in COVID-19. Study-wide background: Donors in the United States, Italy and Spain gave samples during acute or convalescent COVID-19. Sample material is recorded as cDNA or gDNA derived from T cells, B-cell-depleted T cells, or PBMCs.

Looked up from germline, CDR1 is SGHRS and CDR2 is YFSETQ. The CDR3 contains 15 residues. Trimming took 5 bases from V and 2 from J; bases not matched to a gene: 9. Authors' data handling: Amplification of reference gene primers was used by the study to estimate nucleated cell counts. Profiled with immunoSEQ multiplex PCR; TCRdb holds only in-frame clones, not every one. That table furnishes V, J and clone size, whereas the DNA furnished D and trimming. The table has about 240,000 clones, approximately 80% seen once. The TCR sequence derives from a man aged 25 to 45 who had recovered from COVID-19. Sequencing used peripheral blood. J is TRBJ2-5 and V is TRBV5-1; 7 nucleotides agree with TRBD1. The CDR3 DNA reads TGCGCCAGCAGTTTCGGGACAGATTTTCAAGAGACCCAGTACTTC. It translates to CASSFGTDFQETQYF.